Each of the 30 T cell receptor beta chains below was sequenced from the same sample in a study of response to subunit inactivated influenza vaccine. TCRdb reprocessed the RT-PCR reads via MiXCR and lists one record per CDR3 protein. The sample has hundreds of thousands of distinct CDR3 sequences, about 11% seen once; the top ten hold roughly 11%. These same records also appear under a second study, on T cells expressing NK-cell markers. This second report adds: For TCR beta, cDNA was produced by 5'RACE template switching with UMIs.

The sequencing here drew on PBMCs from blood, taken on the day of vaccination. The receptors come from a man aged 45-60 years who received an inactivated influenza vaccine.

The rearrangement links TRBV7-9 to TRBJ2-7; 8 bases agree with TRBD2. Germline V CDR1 and CDR2: SEHNR, FQNEAQ (reference sequence). The CDR3 contains 12 residues. The V gene end was trimmed by 7 bases and the J gene end by 5 bases; junction bases not matched to a gene: 4. CDR3 DNA sequence: TGTGCCAGCACGGGAGGGTTCAACGAGCAGTACTTC. It is translated as CASTGGFNEQYF.

This chain uses TRBV7-9 with TRBJ2-7; D remains ambiguous. CDR3 length: 12 amino acids. In germline, CDR1 is SEHNR, CDR2 FQNEAQ (reference sequence). The V gene lost 3 bases and the J gene lost 2 bases, with 5 bases spanning the gap. DNA of the CDR3: TGTGCCAGCAGCTTCTCACCCTACGAGCAGTACTTC. Translation gives CASSFSPYEQYF.

In its sample, this clonotype was seen many times. The chain employs TRBV11-2 and TRBJ2-1; TRBD2 agrees at 10 bases. The V gene's germline CDR1 is SGHAT and CDR2 FQNNGV. The CDR3 has 14 amino acids. J lost 8 bases, V lost 3 bases, and 4 bases had no gene match. CDR3 amino acids: CASSLERGGDEQFF. CDR3 sequence (DNA): TGTGCCAGCAGCTTGGAGCGGGGGGGCGATGAGCAGTTCTTC.

This clonotype was counted only a few times. The rearrangement uses TRBV3-1 and TRBJ2-7; no clear D gene. Germline V gene sequence: CDR1 LGHDT, CDR2 YNNKEL (reference sequence). Trimming removed 3 bases from V and 0 bases from J, with 18 bases in between. This CDR3 has 17 amino acids. The CDR3 DNA reads TGTGCCAGCAGCCACCCCTTAGGGCAGGCAGGCTCCTACGAGCAGTACTTC. It yields the protein CASSHPLGQAGSYEQYF.

This clonotype was seen repeatedly, ten times or more. This chain uses TRBV6-1 with TRBJ2-1; the D gene is possibly TRBD2 (6 bases). This CDR3 is 14 amino acids long. The ends were cut back, 8 bases at V and 7 bases at J, with 18 bases in the middle. Germline CDR1 reads MNHNS; CDR2 reads SASEGT. Here the CDR3 reads CASLERVRGNEQFF. The CDR3 DNA follows: TGTGCCAGCCTGGAGCGGGTCCGTGGTAATGAGCAGTTCTTC.

This clonotype showed up many times. The V gene is TRBV9, the J gene TRBJ2-3, with a possible D match to TRBD2 (5 bases). Looked up from germline, CDR1 is SGDLS and CDR2 is YYNGEE. Deletions cut 4 bases from V and 6 bases from J, with 18 bases between. The CDR3 loop spans 15 amino acids. The CDR3 sequence: CASSPGLIHVDTQYF. As DNA, the CDR3 is TGTGCCAGCAGCCCCGGACTGATCCACGTGGATACGCAGTATTTT.

This clonotype came up a few times. The chain couples TRBV7-2 to TRBJ2-2; possible D gene TRBD1, 5 bases. The CDR3 extends over 16 amino acids. The germline V and J ends were trimmed by 1 base and 2 bases, with 11 bases remaining between them. The germline V gene has CDR1 SGHTA and CDR2 FQGNSA. The DNA for the CDR3 is TGTGCCAGCAGCTTAGTGCGACAGCCTAACACCGGGGAGCTGTTTTTT. Its protein is CASSLVRQPNTGELFF.

In this sample, this clonotype turned up a few times. The chain is built from TRBV4-3 and TRBJ1-1; D is unclear. This CDR3 contains 13 residues. Deletions cut 4 bases from V and 1 base from J, with 7 bases between. Germline-derived CDR1 and CDR2 are LGHNA and YSLEER. The CDR3, as DNA: TGCGCCAGCAGCCGTGTCTGGAACACTGAAGCTTTCTTT. Protein: CASSRVWNTEAFF.

This clonotype has more than one count but fewer than ten. The V gene is TRBV20-1, the J gene TRBJ1-5; the D is unclear. Germline V CDR1 and CDR2: DFQATT, SNEGSKA (reference sequence). The CDR3 runs 12 residues. With 6 bases removed from V and 4 bases from J, the gap between germline ends came to 10 bases. The CDR3, as DNA: TGCAGTGCAAAATCGCCAAATCAGCCCCAGCATTTT. This encodes CSAKSPNQPQHF.

The genes are TRBV6-5 and TRBJ2-7; 9 nucleotides line up with TRBD2. The CDR3 totals 16 residues. Germline V gene lookup returns CDR1 MNHEY and CDR2 SVGAGI. The junction had 5 bases not matched to a gene; V was cut back by 2 bases and J by 0 bases. CDR3 sequence reads: CASSYRGGASSYEQYF. In DNA, the CDR3 is TGTGCCAGCAGTTACCGCGGGGGGGCTAGCTCCTACGAGCAGTACTTC.

This clonotype turned up a few times. The chain couples TRBV25-1 to TRBJ2-3; 9 nucleotides line up with TRBD2. Germline V gives CDR1 MGHDK, CDR2 SYGVNS. V gave up 10 bases and J gave up 1 base; unmatched junction bases: 12. This CDR3 has 16 amino acids. CDR3 amino acids: CANSLGGGAGTDTQYF. The DNA for the CDR3 is TGTGCCAATTCGCTGGGCGGGGGGGCCGGCACAGATACGCAGTATTTT.

This clonotype was counted only a few times. This chain uses TRBV13 with TRBJ1-5; D remains ambiguous. V lost 2 bases, J lost 5 bases, and 7 bases lay in between. The CDR3 contains 13 residues. CDR1 PRHDT and CDR2 FYEKMQ come from the germline V gene (reference sequence). Written as DNA, the CDR3 is TGTGCCAGCAGCTTACGGGGATATCAGCCCCAGCATTTT. Amino acids: CASSLRGYQPQHF.

This clonotype was recorded many times. The chain has TRBV10-2 and TRBJ1-1; the match to TRBD1 covers 7 bases. Germline V gene lookup returns CDR1 WSHSY and CDR2 SAAADI. With V trimmed by 4 bases and J by 6 bases, 14 bases remained unmatched. This CDR3 comprises 16 residues. The CDR3 nucleotides are TGCGCCAGCAGTGTGGCCAGGGGGGCCCCTGGACCTGAAGCTTTCTTT. This translates into CASSVARGAPGPEAFF.

This clonotype was seen a few times. The V gene is TRBV6-1, the J gene TRBJ1-1; tentatively, D is TRBD1 (6 bases). This CDR3 has 17 amino acids. V was clipped by 2 bases and J by 0 bases, with 16 bases between them. Germline values: CDR1 MNHNS, CDR2 SASEGT. CDR3 sequence: CASSEYKGVGLNTEAFF. Written as DNA, the CDR3 is TGTGCCAGCAGTGAATATAAGGGGGTGGGACTGAACACTGAAGCTTTCTTT.

This clonotype occurred a few times. The V gene is TRBV5-1, the J gene TRBJ2-7; 10 bases line up with TRBD1. CDR3 length: 14 amino acids. V trimming: 10 bases; J trimming: 4 bases; junction bases outside the gene matches: 11. Germline assignment: CDR1 SGHRS and CDR2 YFSETQ. CDR3 protein: CASYPGQGVYEQYF. The CDR3 DNA reads TGCGCCTCCTACCCCGGACAGGGGGTATACGAGCAGTACTTC.

This CDR3 is CASSPDRAISYNEQFF. As DNA, the CDR3 is TGTGCCAGCAGTCCGGACAGGGCTATATCCTACAATGAGCAGTTCTTC. This chain uses TRBV6-2 or TRBV6-3 with TRBJ2-1, with TRBD1 matching 8 bases. The CDR3 is made up of 16 amino acids. J gave up 1 base and V 5 bases, and 7 bases lay outside the gene matches. The V gene's germline CDR1 is MNHEY and CDR2 SVGEGT.

A few counts support this clonotype. The chain has TRBV11-2 and TRBJ2-2; D is unclear. The CDR3 loop spans 13 amino acids. Looked up from germline, CDR1 is SGHAT and CDR2 is FQNNGV. The V end lost 5 bases, the J end lost 3 bases, and 7 bases lay between the germline ends. The CDR3 coding sequence is TGTGCCAGCAGCCCCCACGACACCGGGGAGCTGTTTTTT. Protein product: CASSPHDTGELFF.

The table lists this clonotype with a few counts. The V call is TRBV27, the J call TRBJ2-3, with D possibly being TRBD1 (6 bases). The V end lost 6 bases, the J end lost 0 bases, and 10 bases lay between the germline ends. The germline CDR1 and CDR2 sequences are MNHEY and SMNVEV (reference sequence). The CDR3 is 14 residues long. The CDR3, as DNA: TGTGCCAGCAGGAACAGGGCTAGCACAGATACGCAGTATTTT. The encoded protein is CASRNRASTDTQYF.

The V call is TRBV28, the J call TRBJ2-1, with TRBD2 matching over 9 bases. CDR1 and CDR2 from the germline V gene are MDHEN and SYDVKM. V gave up 2 bases and J gave up 10 bases; unmatched junction bases: 15. The CDR3 runs 17 residues. The CDR3 sequence: CASSLRLLAGGGQEQFF. In DNA, the CDR3 is TGTGCCAGCAGTTTACGCCTTCTCGCGGGGGGGGGTCAGGAGCAGTTCTTC.

This clonotype was found a few times. The genes are TRBV3-1 and TRBJ2-2; a weak D match, TRBD2 (6 bases). The CDR3 has 13 amino acids. CDR1 and CDR2 from the germline V gene are LGHDT and YNNKEL (reference sequence). The V end was cut by 4 bases, the J end by 7 bases, with 10 bases between. This CDR3 is CASSPRGNGELFF. In nucleotides, the CDR3 is TGTGCCAGCAGCCCCCGGGGGAACGGGGAGCTGTTTTTT.

This sequence joins TRBV5-5 and TRBJ1-3; tentative D call: TRBD1 (6 bases). The V end was cut by 2 bases, the J end by 2 bases, with 11 bases between. Looked up from germline, CDR1 is SGHKS and CDR2 is YYEKEE (reference sequence). There are 15 residues in the CDR3. The CDR3 spells CASSLRQVPGNTIYF. The CDR3 DNA follows: TGTGCCAGCAGCTTACGACAGGTACCTGGAAACACCATATATTTT.

This chain links TRBV4-1 with TRBJ2-1; D is undetermined. CDR1 and CDR2 from the germline V gene are MGHRA and YSYEKL. CDR3 length equals 16 residues. Trimming shortened V by 1 base and J by 0 bases, and 10 bases separated the two germline ends. The DNA of the CDR3 is TGCGCCAGCAGCCAAGGGTCAGCCTACTCCTACAATGAGCAGTTCTTC. This translates into CASSQGSAYSYNEQFF.

The chain has TRBV10-3 and TRBJ2-6; 10 positions agree with TRBD2. Trimming cost V 6 bases and J 1 base; bases outside gene matches: 15. In germline, CDR1 is ENHRY, CDR2 SYGVKD. This CDR3 has 20 residues. The CDR3 protein is CAISPIGLAGVSSGANVLTF. Written as DNA, the CDR3 is TGTGCCATCAGCCCAATCGGGCTAGCGGGAGTCTCATCTGGGGCCAACGTCCTGACTTTC.

A few counts support this clonotype. The chain couples TRBV7-2 to TRBJ2-1; 9 positions agree with TRBD2. The CDR3 loop spans 16 amino acids. From germline, CDR1 is SGHTA and CDR2 FQGNSA. Unmatched junction bases numbered 4, after V lost 1 base and J lost 3 bases. CDR3 coding DNA: TGTGCCAGCAGCTTAGTGGCGGGGGGGGACTACAATGAGCAGTTCTTC. Translated, it gives CASSLVAGGDYNEQFF.

In this sample, this clonotype turned up many times. V gene TRBV12-3 or TRBV12-4 combines with J gene TRBJ2-2; D is unresolved. The CDR3 runs to 13 residues. Trimming pared 5 bases from V and 7 bases from J, leaving 11 bases between. Here the CDR3 reads CASSALGGGELFF. The CDR3 DNA reads as TGTGCCAGCAGTGCCCTAGGCGGCGGGGAGCTGTTTTTT.

In its sample, this clonotype was seen a few times. This rearrangement joins TRBV10-1 to TRBJ2-7, with D perhaps TRBD1 (5 bases). V lost 0 bases and J 3 bases, leaving 9 bases between the germline ends. CDR3 length: 14 residues. Germline V gene lookup returns CDR1 WNHNN and CDR2 SYGVQD (reference sequence). The CDR3 DNA reads as TGCGCCAGCAGTGAGTCGGGGCAGAACTACGAGCAGTACTTC. Protein sequence: CASSESGQNYEQYF.

This clonotype was seen a handful of times. This chain connects TRBV7-2 to TRBJ2-7; 7 bases align to TRBD1. In germline, CDR1 is SGHTA, CDR2 FQGNSA. V was clipped by 2 bases and J by 3 bases; unmatched bases: 4. This CDR3 is 14 amino acids long. The DNA of the CDR3 is TGTGCCAGCAGCTTACGGGACAGCCTCTACGAGCAGTACTTC. Amino acids: CASSLRDSLYEQYF. Variable domain in full (rest from reference TRBV7-2 and TRBJ2-7): GAGVSQSPSNKVTEKGKDVELRCDPISGHTALYWYRQSLGQGLEFLIYFQGNSAPDKSGLPSDRFSAERTGGSVSTLTIQRTQQEDSAVYLCASSLRDSLYEQYFGPGTRLTVT.

The gene calls are TRBV20-1 and TRBJ2-5; 10 bases are a match to TRBD2. Germline CDR1 reads DFQATT; CDR2 reads SNEGSKA (reference sequence). Trimming took 5 bases from V and 5 from J; bases not matched to a gene: 8. The CDR3 has 14 amino acids. The CDR3 DNA reads TGCAGTGCTTCTATTAGCGGGAGGTTGGAGACCCAGTACTTC. Protein product: CSASISGRLETQYF.

As for this clonotype: Since a much larger clone is just one base distant, this may be a read error. The J gene is TRBJ2-3, the V gene TRBV20-1; D gene uncertain. Germline V CDR1 and CDR2: DFQATT, SNEGSKA (reference sequence). The CDR3 spans 16 residues. V was clipped by 5 bases and J by 2 bases, with 20 bases between them. As DNA, the CDR3 is TGCAGTGCTTCGACTGGACCCCCTATCACCACAGATACGCAGTATTTT. It is translated as CSASTGPPITTDTQYF.

This chain links TRBV7-2 with TRBJ2-7; no clear D gene. This CDR3 spans 13 amino acids. Trimming left V 0 bases short and J 4 bases short, with 7 bases between. CDR1 SGHTA and CDR2 FQGNSA come from the germline V gene. The CDR3 sequence is CASSLADGYEQYF. The DNA of the CDR3 is TGTGCCAGCAGCTTAGCGGACGGTTACGAGCAGTACTTC.